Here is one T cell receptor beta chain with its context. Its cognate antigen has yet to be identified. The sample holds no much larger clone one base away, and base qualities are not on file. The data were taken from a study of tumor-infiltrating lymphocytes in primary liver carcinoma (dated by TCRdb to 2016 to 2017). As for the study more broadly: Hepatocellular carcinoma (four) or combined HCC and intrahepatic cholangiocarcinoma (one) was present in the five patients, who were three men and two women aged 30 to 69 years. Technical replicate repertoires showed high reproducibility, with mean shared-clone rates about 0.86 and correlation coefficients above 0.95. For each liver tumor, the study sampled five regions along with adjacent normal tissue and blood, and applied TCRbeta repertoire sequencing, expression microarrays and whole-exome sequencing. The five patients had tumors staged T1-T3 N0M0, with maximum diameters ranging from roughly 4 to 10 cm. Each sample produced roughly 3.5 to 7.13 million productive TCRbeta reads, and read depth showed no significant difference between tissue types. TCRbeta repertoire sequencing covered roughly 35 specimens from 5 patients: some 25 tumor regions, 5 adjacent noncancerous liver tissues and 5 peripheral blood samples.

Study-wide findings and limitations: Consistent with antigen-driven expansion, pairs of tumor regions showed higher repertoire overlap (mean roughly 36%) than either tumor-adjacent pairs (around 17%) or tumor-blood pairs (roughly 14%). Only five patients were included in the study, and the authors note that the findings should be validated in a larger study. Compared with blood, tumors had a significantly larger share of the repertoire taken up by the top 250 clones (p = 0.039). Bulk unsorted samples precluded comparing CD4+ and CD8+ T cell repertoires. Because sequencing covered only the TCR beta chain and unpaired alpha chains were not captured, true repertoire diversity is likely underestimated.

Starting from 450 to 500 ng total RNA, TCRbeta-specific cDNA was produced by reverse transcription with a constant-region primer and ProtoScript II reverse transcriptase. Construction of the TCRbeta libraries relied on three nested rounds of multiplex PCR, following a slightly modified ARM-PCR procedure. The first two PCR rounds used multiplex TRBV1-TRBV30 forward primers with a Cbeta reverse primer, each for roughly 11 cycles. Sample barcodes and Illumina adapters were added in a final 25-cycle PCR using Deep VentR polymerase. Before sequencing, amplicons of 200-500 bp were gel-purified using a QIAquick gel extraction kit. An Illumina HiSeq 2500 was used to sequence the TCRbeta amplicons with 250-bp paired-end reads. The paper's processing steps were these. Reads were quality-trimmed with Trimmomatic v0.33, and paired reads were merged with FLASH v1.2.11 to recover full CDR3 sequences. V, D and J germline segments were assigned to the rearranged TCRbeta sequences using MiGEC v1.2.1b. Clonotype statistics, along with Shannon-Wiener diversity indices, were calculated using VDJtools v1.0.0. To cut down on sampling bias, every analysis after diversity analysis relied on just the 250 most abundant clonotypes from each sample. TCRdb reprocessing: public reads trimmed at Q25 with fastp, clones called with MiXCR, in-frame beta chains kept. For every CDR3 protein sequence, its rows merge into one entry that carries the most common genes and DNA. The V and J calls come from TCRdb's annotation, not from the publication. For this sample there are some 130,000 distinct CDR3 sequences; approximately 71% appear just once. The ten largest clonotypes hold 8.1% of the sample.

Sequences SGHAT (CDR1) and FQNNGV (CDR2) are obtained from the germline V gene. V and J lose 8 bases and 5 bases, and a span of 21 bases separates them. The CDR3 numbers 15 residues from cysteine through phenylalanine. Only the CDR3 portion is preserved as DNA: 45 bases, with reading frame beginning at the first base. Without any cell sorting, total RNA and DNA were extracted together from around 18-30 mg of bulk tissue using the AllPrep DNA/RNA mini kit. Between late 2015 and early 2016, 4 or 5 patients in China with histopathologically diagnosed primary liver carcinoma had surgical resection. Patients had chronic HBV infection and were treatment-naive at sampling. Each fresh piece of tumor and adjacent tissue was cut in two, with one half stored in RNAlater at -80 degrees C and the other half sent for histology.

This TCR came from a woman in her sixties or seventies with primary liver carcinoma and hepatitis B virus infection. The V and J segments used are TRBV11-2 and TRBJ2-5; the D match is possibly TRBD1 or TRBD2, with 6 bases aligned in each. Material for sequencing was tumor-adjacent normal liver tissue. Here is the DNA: TGTGCCAGCGCCGAGGGGGGCGCGACGTTTGAGACCCAGTACTTC. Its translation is CASAEGGATFETQYF.